A selection of T cell receptor beta chains follows, all from one sample in a study of blood T cell repertoires in COVID-19. Method: immunoSEQ multiplex PCR; TCRdb's copy keeps in-frame clones and lacks some. Seen here are 200,000 to 250,000 clones, around four fifths observed once, and the top ten hold under 2%. The sample taken for sequencing was peripheral blood. Receptors originate from a woman of 80 years or more with acute or convalescent COVID-19. The CDR3 runs from the conserved cysteine through the conserved F or W. The order of the fields is D gene, J gene, clone size, V gene, CDR3 protein, CDR3 DNA. A D gene is named only where the DNA matches it firmly. Clone size is given for some rows only: seen once, a few or many times, or a class if the clone is expanded.

>-|TRBJ1-5|-|TRBV19
CASSMAGGLNQPQHF
TGTGCCAGTAGTATGGCAGGAGGTTTAAATCAGCCCCAGCATTTT
>-|TRBJ1-6|-|TRBV4-1
CASSQDPPGSNSPLHF
TGCGCCAGCAGCCAAGATCCCCCGGGGAGTAATTCACCCCTCCACTTT
>TRBD2|TRBJ2-1|-|TRBV28
CASSLAGGPADNEQFF
TGTGCCAGCAGTCTAGCGGGAGGGCCGGCGGACAATGAGCAGTTCTTC
>TRBD1|TRBJ1-4|-|TRBV4-3
CASRQRDRGYEKLFF
TGCGCCAGCAGACAGAGGGACAGGGGATATGAAAAACTGTTTTTT
>TRBD1|TRBJ1-5|-|TRBV7-2
CASSLMGQVIQPQHF
TGTGCCAGCAGCTTAATGGGACAGGTAATTCAGCCCCAGCATTTT
>-|TRBJ2-7|-|TRBV10-3
CAISRTEYSYEQYF
TGTGCCATCAGCCGAACCGAGTACTCCTACGAGCAGTACTTC
>TRBD2|TRBJ2-7|-|TRBV5-1
CASSVAGGGPYEQYF
TGCGCCAGCAGCGTGGCCGGGGGGGGACCCTACGAGCAGTACTTC
>TRBD1|TRBJ2-3|-|TRBV5-1
CASSAGQGVDTQYF
TGCGCCAGCAGCGCTGGACAGGGGGTAGATACGCAGTATTTT
>TRBD1|TRBJ2-7|-|TRBV7-8
CASSTGTGAYSYEQYF
TGTGCCAGCAGCACGGGGACAGGGGCCTACTCCTACGAGCAGTACTTC
>TRBD2|TRBJ2-3|-|TRBV6-6
CASSSSGGAADTQYF
TGTGCCAGCAGTTCCAGCGGGGGGGCGGCAGATACGCAGTATTTT
>-|TRBJ1-1|-|TRBV27
CASSFGGASNTEAFF
TGTGCCAGCAGTTTCGGAGGGGCCTCGAACACTGAAGCTTTCTTT
>TRBD1|TRBJ1-3|-|TRBV7-2
CASSADRGVNTIYF
TGTGCCAGCAGCGCGGACAGGGGAGTAAACACCATATATTTT
>-|TRBJ2-3|-|TRBV6-4
CASSDRSSPTDTQYF
TGTGCCAGCAGTGACCGGTCATCCCCCACAGATACGCAGTATTTT
>TRBD2|TRBJ2-5|-|TRBV29-1
CSGLLAAGETQYF
TGCAGCGGATTACTAGCGGCGGGGGAGACCCAGTACTTC
>TRBD1|TRBJ1-2|once|TRBV7-9
CASNPGQGFESSDGYTF
TGTGCCAGCAATCCGGGACAGGGATTTGAATCATCGGATGGCTACACCTTC
>-|TRBJ1-4|-|TRBV5-1
CASSLTATNEKLFF
TGCGCCAGCAGCTTAACAGCAACTAATGAAAAACTGTTTTTT
>TRBD2|TRBJ2-2|-|TRBV7-2
CASSLVLAGGPGNTGELFF
TGTGCCAGCAGCTTAGTGCTAGCGGGGGGACCGGGAAACACCGGGGAGCTGTTTTTT
>-|TRBJ1-3|-|TRBV9
CASSAATGLTGNTIYF
TGTGCCAGCAGCGCGGCGACAGGACTGACTGGAAACACCATATATTTT
>-|TRBJ2-3|-|TRBV5-1
CASSLKDTQYF
TGCGCCAGCAGCCTAAAGGATACGCAGTATTTT
>TRBD1|TRBJ2-5|-|TRBV5-1
CASSARDSRGETQYF
TGCGCCAGCAGCGCAAGGGACAGCAGGGGCGAGACCCAGTACTTC
>TRBD2|TRBJ2-1|-|TRBV14
CASSQGGGRVYNEQFF
TGTGCCAGCAGCCAAGGGGGAGGGAGGGTCTACAATGAGCAGTTCTTC
>-|TRBJ1-2|-|TRBV7-2
CASSLSGDYGYTF
TGTGCCAGCAGCTTATCAGGGGACTATGGCTACACCTTC
>TRBD1|TRBJ1-3|-|TRBV28
CASSTQPGQGGGNTIYF
TGTGCCAGCAGTACTCAACCGGGACAGGGAGGTGGAAACACCATATATTTT
>-|TRBJ1-2|-|TRBV29-1
CSVGGGGGVYGYTF
TGCAGCGTCGGCGGCGGAGGGGGGGTCTATGGCTACACCTTC
>-|TRBJ1-2|-|TRBV18
CASSPGTGKGAGVYGYTF
TGTGCCAGCTCACCAGGAACAGGAAAAGGGGCTGGGGTATATGGCTACACCTTC
>TRBD2|TRBJ2-1|-|TRBV5-1
CASSLGREWNEQFF
TGCGCCAGCAGCTTGGGGCGGGAGTGGAATGAGCAGTTCTTC
>TRBD1|TRBJ1-1|-|TRBV2
CASSESGTGNTEAFF
TGTGCCAGCAGTGAATCCGGGACAGGGAATACTGAAGCTTTCTTT
>-|TRBJ1-2|-|TRBV14
CASSQEKGGPYGYTF
TGTGCCAGCAGCCAAGAGAAGGGGGGGCCCTATGGCTACACCTTC
>-|TRBJ1-2|-|TRBV18
CASSRDGQNYGYTF
TGTGCCAGCTCAAGAGACGGACAGAATTATGGCTACACCTTC
>-|TRBJ1-2|-|TRBV7-2
CASSLDSGGYTF
TGTGCCAGCAGCTTAGACAGCGGGGGCTACACCTTC
>TRBD1|TRBJ1-3|-|TRBV9
CASSPKTGSSGNTIYF
TGTGCCAGCAGCCCCAAGACAGGGAGCTCTGGAAACACCATATATTTT
>-|TRBJ1-1|-|TRBV29-1
CSGASGGNTEAFF
TGCAGCGGTGCTAGTGGCGGGAACACTGAAGCTTTCTTT
>TRBD1|TRBJ1-2|-|TRBV27
CASRGTGGYGYTF
TGTGCCAGCAGGGGGACAGGGGGCTATGGCTACACCTTC
>TRBD1|TRBJ2-3|-|TRBV28
CASSLGQRSTDTQYF
TGTGCCAGCAGTTTGGGACAGAGAAGCACAGATACGCAGTATTTT
>-|TRBJ2-7|-|TRBV7-3
CASSFRRGDEQYF
TGTGCCAGCAGCTTTCGCAGGGGAGACGAGCAGTACTTC
>-|TRBJ2-1|-|TRBV19
CASSPAGVGYNEQFF
TGTGCCAGTAGTCCCGCAGGGGTAGGCTACAATGAGCAGTTCTTC
>-|TRBJ1-4|-|TRBV19
CASRAQGNLSPYEKLFF
TGTGCCAGTAGGGCGCAGGGAAATCTCAGCCCATACGAAAAACTGTTTTTT
>-|TRBJ2-7|-|TRBV4-3
CASSQEQGAEQYF
TGCGCCAGCAGCCAAGAACAGGGTGCCGAGCAGTACTTC
>TRBD1|TRBJ2-3|-|TRBV19
CASSSLGQGTDTQYF
TGTGCCAGTAGTTCCCTGGGACAGGGAACAGATACGCAGTATTTT
>TRBD1|TRBJ1-2|-|TRBV4-2
CASSQDTRPGQGSYGYTF
TGTGCCAGCAGCCAAGATACTCGCCCAGGACAGGGGTCCTATGGCTACACCTTC
>TRBD1|TRBJ1-4|-|TRBV7-2
CASSLHARGPNEKLFF
TGTGCCAGCAGCCTTCATGCAAGGGGGCCGAATGAAAAACTGTTTTTT
>-|TRBJ1-2|-|TRBV4-3
CASSQDAGTPPGGYTF
TGCGCCAGCAGCCAAGACGCTGGGACACCCCCGGGTGGCTACACCTTC
>TRBD1|TRBJ1-2|-|TRBV19
CASSTGQGAIGYTF
TGTGCCAGTAGTACCGGACAGGGGGCGATTGGCTACACCTTC
>-|TRBJ1-1|-|TRBV7-9
CASSSGRATEAFF
TGTGCCAGCAGCTCCGGGCGGGCTACTGAAGCTTTCTTT
>TRBD1|TRBJ2-7|-|TRBV5-4
CASSPGQGRQIIYEQYF
TGTGCCAGCAGCCCGGGACAGGGGAGACAAATAATCTACGAGCAGTACTTC
>-|TRBJ2-7|-|TRBV11-1
CASRDPRDSTYEQYF
TGTGCCAGCAGAGATCCGCGGGACAGTACCTACGAGCAGTACTTC
>-|TRBJ1-1|-|TRBV18
CASSLGGNTEAFF
TGTGCCAGCTCACTAGGGGGGAACACTGAAGCTTTCTTT
>TRBD2|TRBJ2-7|few|TRBV4-3
CASSEDSGGRYEQYF
TGCGCCAGCAGCGAAGACAGCGGGGGAAGATACGAGCAGTACTTC
>-|TRBJ1-1|-|TRBV6-5
CASKSGFTLNTEAFF
TGTGCCAGCAAGTCGGGGTTTACCTTGAACACTGAAGCTTTCTTT
>-|TRBJ1-5|-|TRBV2
CASSESRAYGNQPQHF
TGTGCCAGCAGTGAAAGCAGGGCGTACGGCAATCAGCCCCAGCATTTT
>-|TRBJ2-7|once|TRBV9
CASSVRTSPTYEQYF
TGTGCCAGCAGCGTCAGAACTAGCCCCACCTACGAGCAGTACTTC
>-|TRBJ1-3|-|TRBV18
CASSPEGNTIYF
TGTGCCAGCTCACCGGAGGGAAACACCATATATTTT